This is a list of T cell receptor beta chains from one sample in a study of cytomegalovirus exposure and HLA in healthy donors. Sequencing used immunoSEQ multiplex PCR; TCRdb keeps in-frame clones, though not all of them. The sample lists roughly 120,000 clones, under 80% occurring once. Sequencing was performed on PBMCs. All receptors derive from a woman aged 45-65 years in good health and CMV-seropositive. CDR3s include the opening cysteine and the closing phenylalanine or tryptophan. D genes are given only for firm matches. The size entry is marked missing in some rows and otherwise reads once, few, many or a size class.

d_call	clone_size	cdr3_length	v_call	j_call	cdr3_aa	cdr3_nt
-	-	12	TRBV15	TRBJ2-5	CATGEREETQYF	TGTGCCACTGGTGAGCGGGAAGAGACCCAGTACTTC
TRBD1	-	15	TRBV9	TRBJ1-2	CASSVSTGGNYGYTF	TGTGCCAGCAGCGTGTCGACAGGGGGCAACTATGGCTACACCTTC
TRBD1	-	14	TRBV4-3	TRBJ2-7	CASSQFTGAYEQYF	TGCGCCAGCAGCCAATTTACAGGGGCGTACGAGCAGTACTTC
TRBD1	-	15	TRBV6-5	TRBJ1-3	CASSYGTGAGNTIYF	TGTGCCAGCAGTTACGGGACAGGGGCTGGAAACACCATATATTTT
-	-	15	TRBV2	TRBJ2-5	CASGRGGASQETQYF	TGTGCCAGCGGGAGGGGGGGCGCGAGCCAAGAGACCCAGTACTTC
-	-	15	TRBV5-4	TRBJ2-1	CASSRDSGSYNEQFF	TGTGCCAGCAGCCGGGACTCCGGCTCCTACAATGAGCAGTTCTTC
-	once	14	TRBV7-2	TRBJ1-6	CASSLMQGRSPLHF	TGTGCCAGCAGCTTAATGCAGGGTCGATCACCCCTCCACTTT
TRBD1	few	16	TRBV14	TRBJ1-2	CASSQEVDRGMYGYTF	TGTGCCAGCAGCCAAGAAGTGGACAGGGGGATGTATGGCTACACCTTC
-	few	13	TRBV5-1	TRBJ2-7	CASSLVPTHEQYF	TGCGCCAGCAGCTTAGTCCCTACCCACGAGCAGTACTTC
-	once	16	TRBV19	TRBJ2-5	CASSAEGGTYQETQYF	TGTGCCAGTAGTGCCGAGGGGGGGACGTACCAAGAGACCCAGTACTTC
-	-	17	TRBV11-2	TRBJ2-7	CASSYPRTPRGPYEQYF	TGTGCCAGCAGCTACCCTAGGACTCCACGTGGACCCTACGAGCAGTACTTC